The subject of this entry is one T cell receptor beta chain. Antigen unknown. RNA was extracted and reverse transcribed into cDNA as the sequencing template. Assay used: immunoSEQ multiplex PCR; TCRdb lists only in-frame clones, some missing. This sample has around 120,000 clones; roughly two fifths occur once, and the top ten carry 3.1%. Obtained from alopecia areata patients were lesional scalp punch biopsies along with peripheral blood. The sample is drawn from a study of CD8+ T cells in alopecia areata. Study at large: People stayed on tofacitinib for 6 to 18 months, then stopped the drug for 6 months.

Findings of the study overall: Normal scalp had lower clonality than lesional scalp, with alopecia totalis/universalis lesions showing this most strongly. Patients displayed less clarity in TCR sharing than mice, a finding possibly related to HLA.

Germline assignment: CDR1 SGHTA and CDR2 FQGNSA. This CDR3 contains 18 residues. Trimming at V came to 3 bases and at J to 0 bases, leaving 9 bases not matched to a gene. This chain joins TRBV7-2 and TRBJ2-4, with 9 bases lining up with TRBD2. Sequencing used CD4+ T cells sorted from blood. The receptor's source is a human donor with alopecia areata. Here the CDR3 reads CASSFPRGGALAKNIQYF. CDR3 nucleotides: TGTGCCAGCAGCTTCCCTCGCGGGGGGGCCCTAGCCAAAAACATTCAGTACTTC.